A single sample gave rise to the 15 T cell receptor beta chains below, sequenced in a study of cytomegalovirus exposure and HLA in healthy donors. The assay was immunoSEQ multiplex PCR, and TCRdb's table has in-frame clones only and misses some. Among tens of thousands of clones, approximately 93% were seen once, and the ten largest hold 3.6%. The source material was PBMCs. The receptors originated from a woman aged 25 to 39 in good health and CMV-seronegative.

The rearrangement uses TRBV7-8 and TRBJ1-2; possibly TRBD1 for D (5 bases). This CDR3 has 14 residues. V was trimmed by 3 bases and J by 7 bases, leaving 15 bases between them. Germline values: CDR1 SGHVS, CDR2 FQNEAQ. The CDR3 region is CASSFPAGGSGYTF. Written as DNA, the CDR3 is TGTGCCAGCAGCTTCCCGGCGGGGGGAAGTGGCTACACCTTC. Filled out from reference TRBV7-8 and TRBJ1-2, the complete variable domain reads GAGVSQSPRYKVAKRGQDVALRCDPISGHVSLFWYQQALGQGPEFLTYFQNEAQLDKSGLPSDRFFAERPEGSVSTLKIQRTQQEDSAVYLCASSFPAGGSGYTFGSGTRLTVV.

The V call is TRBV5-6, the J call TRBJ2-2; D remains unclear. The CDR3 consists of 13 residues. The V end lost 4 bases, the J end lost 1 base, and 5 bases lay between the germline ends. CDR1 and CDR2 from the germline V gene are SGHDT and YYEEEE. CDR3 protein: CASSHRNTGELFF. The CDR3 nucleotides are TGTGCCAGCAGCCACAGGAACACCGGGGAGCTGTTTTTT.

The chain employs TRBV30 and TRBJ2-1; 13 bases map to TRBD2. J lost 2 bases, V lost 4 bases, and 17 bases had no gene match. The CDR3 has 20 residues. From germline, CDR1 is GTSNPN and CDR2 SVGIG (reference sequence). CDR3 DNA sequence: TGTGCCTGGACGGGGAGTATAGGACTAGCGGGAGCCCTTACCTACAATGAGCAGTTCTTC. This gives the protein CAWTGSIGLAGALTYNEQFF.

The chain carries TRBV11-1 and TRBJ2-1; 12 nucleotides match TRBD2. CDR1 is SGHAT, CDR2 FQDESV, per germline (reference sequence). This CDR3 is built from 15 residues. After removal of 5 bases from V and 7 bases from J, the junction contained 6 bases not matched to a gene. CDR3 DNA sequence: TGTGCCAGCAGCCAACTAGCGGGAGGTATGAATGAGCAGTTCTTC. Translated: CASSQLAGGMNEQFF.

This chain joins TRBV4-1 and TRBJ1-1, with 7 positions matching TRBD1. The V gene end was trimmed by 3 bases and the J gene end by 2 bases; junction bases not matched to a gene: 3. Looked up from germline, CDR1 is MGHRA and CDR2 is YSYEKL. The CDR3 has 14 amino acids. CDR3 DNA sequence: TGCGCCAGCAGCCACAGGGGGGCTAACACTGAAGCTTTCTTT. Translating gives CASSHRGANTEAFF.

The chain links TRBV4-2 to TRBJ1-2, with TRBD1 as a possible D gene (5 bases). V lost 3 bases, J lost 7 bases, and 12 bases lay in between. Germline V CDR1 and CDR2: LGHNA, YNFKEQ. This CDR3 has 13 amino acids. The CDR3 DNA is TGTGCCAGCAGCCAGTCAGGGAGGGGTGGCTACACCTTC. Translating it yields CASSQSGRGGYTF.

With respect to this clone: Sequence at one end of the junction differs from germline and may be a read error. V usage is TRBV2 and J usage is TRBJ2-7; D possibly uses TRBD1 or TRBD2 (7 bases each). Germline loops: CDR1 SNHLY, CDR2 FYNNEI. This CDR3 has 15 amino acids. The CDR3 DNA reads as TGTGCCAGCAGGGAAGCAGGGGGGGGGTCCTACGAGCAGTACTTC. Translation: CASREAGGGSYEQYF.

J is TRBJ2-1 and V is TRBV19, with D possibly being TRBD2 (6 bases). The CDR3 is made up of 16 amino acids. The germline V gene has CDR1 LNHDA and CDR2 SQIVND (reference sequence). With 5 bases removed from V and 5 bases from J, the gap between germline ends came to 19 bases. The CDR3 DNA reads TGTGCCAGTAGTGCCCGCACGGGCGGGACGAACAATGAGCAGTTCTTC. Its protein product is CASSARTGGTNNEQFF.

The rearrangement uses TRBV19 and TRBJ1-5; D not certain. There are 16 residues in the CDR3. Germline loops: CDR1 LNHDA, CDR2 SQIVND (reference sequence). V was shortened by 2 bases and J by 6 bases, with 17 bases between the two germline ends. The CDR3 DNA reads TGTGCCAGTAGTATACCAGGCGGGCCAATGGCTCAGCCCCAGCATTTT. Its translation: CASSIPGGPMAQPQHF.

The CDR3 sequence: CASRYRGANYGYTF. The CDR3 coding sequence is TGTGCCAGCAGATACAGGGGGGCGAACTATGGCTACACCTTC. J is TRBJ1-2 and V is TRBV2; the match to TRBD1 covers 8 bases. Losses at the gene ends were 6 bases for V and 2 bases for J; bases not matched to a gene: 5. CDR1 SNHLY and CDR2 FYNNEI come from the germline V gene. The CDR3 has 14 residues.

The CDR3 protein is CASSQDRDNYGYTF. The CDR3 DNA is TGTGCCAGCAGCCAGGACAGGGATAACTATGGCTACACCTTC. This rearrangement joins TRBV6-5 to TRBJ1-2; 8 bases line up with TRBD1. CDR1 and CDR2 (germline): MNHEY, SVGAGI. This CDR3 comprises 14 residues. After removal of 6 bases from V and 1 base from J, the junction contained 4 bases not matched to a gene.

This chain uses TRBV7-9 with TRBJ2-2, with 8 bases fitting TRBD1. The CDR3 is 14 amino acids. The V gene end was trimmed by 5 bases and the J gene end by 3 bases; junction bases not matched to a gene: 2. Germline values: CDR1 SEHNR, CDR2 FQNEAQ (reference sequence). The CDR3 bases are TGTGCCAGCAGCCAGGGGGCAGACACCGGGGAGCTGTTTTTT. This translates into CASSQGADTGELFF.

This chain links TRBV6-5 with TRBJ2-5; weak D call: TRBD2 (6 bases). Germline lookup yields CDR1 MNHEY and CDR2 SVGAGI. The CDR3 spans 14 residues. The V and J ends lost 6 bases and 5 bases respectively, with 16 bases between them. DNA of the CDR3: TGTGCCAGCAGACATCTCGGGAGTTTTGAGACCCAGTACTTC. Translating gives CASRHLGSFETQYF.

The V gene is TRBV28, the J gene TRBJ2-1, with 10 bases matching TRBD2. With V trimmed by 4 bases and J by 3 bases, 6 bases remained unmatched. The CDR3 extends over 16 amino acids. Germline V gives CDR1 MDHEN, CDR2 SYDVKM. The CDR3 DNA follows: TGTGCCAGCAGTTCTACTAGCGGGGCGGGCTACAATGAGCAGTTCTTC. Its protein is CASSSTSGAGYNEQFF.

The rearrangement links TRBV27 to TRBJ1-3; D call uncertain. The CDR3 spans 15 residues. Per germline, CDR1 MNHEY and CDR2 SMNVEV (reference sequence). V was trimmed by 2 bases and J by 2 bases, leaving 10 bases between them. The CDR3 DNA is TGTGCCAGCAGTTTAGAGGGTTCCGCTGGAAACACCATATATTTT. It codes for CASSLEGSAGNTIYF.